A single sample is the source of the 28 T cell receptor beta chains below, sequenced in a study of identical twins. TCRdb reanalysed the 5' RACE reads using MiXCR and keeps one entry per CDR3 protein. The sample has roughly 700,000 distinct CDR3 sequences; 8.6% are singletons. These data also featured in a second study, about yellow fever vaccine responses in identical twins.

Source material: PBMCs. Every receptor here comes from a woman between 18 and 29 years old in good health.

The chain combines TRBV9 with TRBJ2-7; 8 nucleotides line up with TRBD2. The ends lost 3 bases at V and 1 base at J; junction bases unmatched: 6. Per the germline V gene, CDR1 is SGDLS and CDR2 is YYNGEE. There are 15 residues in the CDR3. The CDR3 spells CASSAAGGPSYEQYF. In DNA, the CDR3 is TGTGCCAGCAGCGCGGCGGGGGGTCCTTCCTACGAGCAGTACTTC.

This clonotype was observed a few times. CDR3 DNA: TGTGCCAGCAGCACCCGGGACAGGGGGCGCGACGGCACAGATACGCAGTATTTT. It yields the protein CASSTRDRGRDGTDTQYF. V is TRBV5-6 and J is TRBJ2-3, with 12 nucleotides matching TRBD1. This CDR3 spans 18 amino acids. Germline V lookup: CDR1 SGHDT, CDR2 YYEEEE. J lost 1 base, V lost 4 bases, and 10 bases had no gene match.

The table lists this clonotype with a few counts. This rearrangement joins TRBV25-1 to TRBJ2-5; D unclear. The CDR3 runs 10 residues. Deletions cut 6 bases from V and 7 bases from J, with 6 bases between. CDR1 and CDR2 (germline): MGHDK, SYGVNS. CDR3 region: CASRKGTQYF. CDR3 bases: TGTGCCAGCAGGAAAGGGACCCAGTACTTC.

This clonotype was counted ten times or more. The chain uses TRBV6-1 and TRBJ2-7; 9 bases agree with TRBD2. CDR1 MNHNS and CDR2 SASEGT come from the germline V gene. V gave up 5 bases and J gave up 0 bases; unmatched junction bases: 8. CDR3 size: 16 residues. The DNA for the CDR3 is TGTGCCAGCAGTACCGCTAGCGGGGCAAGCTCCTACGAGCAGTACTTC. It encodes CASSTASGASSYEQYF.

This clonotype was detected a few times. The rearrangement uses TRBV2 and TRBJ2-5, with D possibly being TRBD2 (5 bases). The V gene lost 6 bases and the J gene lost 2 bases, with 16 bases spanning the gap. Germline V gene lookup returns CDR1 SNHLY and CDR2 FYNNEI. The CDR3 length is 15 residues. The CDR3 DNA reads TGTGCCAGCAGCGCACCCAGGACTCCTCAAGAGACCCAGTACTTC. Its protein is CASSAPRTPQETQYF.

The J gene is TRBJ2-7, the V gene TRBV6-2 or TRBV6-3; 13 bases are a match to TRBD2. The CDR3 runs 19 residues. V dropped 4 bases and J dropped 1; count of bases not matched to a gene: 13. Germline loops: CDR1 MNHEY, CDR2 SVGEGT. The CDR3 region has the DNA TGTGCCAGCAGTTTTCCGGGACTAGCGGGGCTTTCGGTATCCTACGAGCAGTACTTC. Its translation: CASSFPGLAGLSVSYEQYF.

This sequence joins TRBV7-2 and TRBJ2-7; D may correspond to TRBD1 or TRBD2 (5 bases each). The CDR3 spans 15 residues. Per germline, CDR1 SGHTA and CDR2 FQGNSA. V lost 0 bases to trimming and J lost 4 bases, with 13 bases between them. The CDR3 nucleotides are TGTGCCAGCAGCTTAGCGGGGGTATTAGATTACGAGCAGTACTTC. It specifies CASSLAGVLDYEQYF. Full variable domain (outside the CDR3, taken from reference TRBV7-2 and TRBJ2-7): GAGVSQSPSNKVTEKGKDVELRCDPISGHTALYWYRQSLGQGLEFLIYFQGNSAPDKSGLPSDRFSAERTGGSVSTLTIQRTQQEDSAVYLCASSLAGVLDYEQYFGPGTRLTVT.

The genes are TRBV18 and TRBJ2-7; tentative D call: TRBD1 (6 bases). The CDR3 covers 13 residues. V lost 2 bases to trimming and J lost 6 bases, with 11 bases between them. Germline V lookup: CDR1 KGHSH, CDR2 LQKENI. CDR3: CASSPTQGPEQYF. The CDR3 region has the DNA TGTGCCAGCTCACCAACACAGGGACCCGAGCAGTACTTC.

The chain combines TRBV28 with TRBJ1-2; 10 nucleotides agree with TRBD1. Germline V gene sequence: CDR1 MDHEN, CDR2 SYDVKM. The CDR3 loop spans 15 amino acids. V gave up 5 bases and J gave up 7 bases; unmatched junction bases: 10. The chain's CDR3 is CASSPDRGRGPGYTF. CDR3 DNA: TGTGCCAGCAGTCCCGACAGGGGGCGCGGTCCTGGCTACACCTTC.

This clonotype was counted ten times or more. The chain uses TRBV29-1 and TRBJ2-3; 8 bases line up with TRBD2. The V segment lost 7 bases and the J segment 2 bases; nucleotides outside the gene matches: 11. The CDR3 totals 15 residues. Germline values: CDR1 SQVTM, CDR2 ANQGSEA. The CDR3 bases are TGCAGCGCCTCAAGCGGGAGCCGAACCACAGATACGCAGTATTTT. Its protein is CSASSGSRTTDTQYF.

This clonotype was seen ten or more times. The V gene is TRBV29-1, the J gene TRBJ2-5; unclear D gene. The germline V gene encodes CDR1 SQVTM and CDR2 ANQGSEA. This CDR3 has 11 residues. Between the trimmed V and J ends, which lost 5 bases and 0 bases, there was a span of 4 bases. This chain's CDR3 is CSVTYQETQYF. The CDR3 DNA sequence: TGCAGCGTTACGTACCAAGAGACCCAGTACTTC.

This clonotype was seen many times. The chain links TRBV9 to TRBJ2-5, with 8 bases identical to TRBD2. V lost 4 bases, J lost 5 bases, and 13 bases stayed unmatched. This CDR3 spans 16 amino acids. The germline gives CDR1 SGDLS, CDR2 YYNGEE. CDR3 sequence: CASSNPPGGPGETQYF. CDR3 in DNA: TGTGCCAGCAGCAATCCCCCGGGGGGGCCGGGGGAGACCCAGTACTTC.

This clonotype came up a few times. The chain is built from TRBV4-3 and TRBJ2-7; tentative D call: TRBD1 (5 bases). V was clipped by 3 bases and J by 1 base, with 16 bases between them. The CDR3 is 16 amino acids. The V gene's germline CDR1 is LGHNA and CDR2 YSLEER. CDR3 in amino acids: CASSQVKTAGSYEQYF. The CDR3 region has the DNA TGCGCCAGCAGCCAGGTCAAGACAGCCGGATCCTACGAGCAGTACTTC.

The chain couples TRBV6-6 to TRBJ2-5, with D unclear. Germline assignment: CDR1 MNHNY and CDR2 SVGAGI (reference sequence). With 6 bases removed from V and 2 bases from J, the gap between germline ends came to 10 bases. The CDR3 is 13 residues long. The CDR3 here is CASRADSQETQYF. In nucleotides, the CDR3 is TGTGCCAGCAGGGCGGATTCACAAGAGACCCAGTACTTC.

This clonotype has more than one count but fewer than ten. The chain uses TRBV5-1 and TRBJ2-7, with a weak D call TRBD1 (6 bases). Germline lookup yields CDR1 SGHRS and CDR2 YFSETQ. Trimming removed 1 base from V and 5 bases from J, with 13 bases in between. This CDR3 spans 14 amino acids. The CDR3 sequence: CASSLFNRENEQYF. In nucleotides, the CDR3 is TGCGCCAGCAGCTTGTTTAACAGGGAAAACGAGCAGTACTTC.

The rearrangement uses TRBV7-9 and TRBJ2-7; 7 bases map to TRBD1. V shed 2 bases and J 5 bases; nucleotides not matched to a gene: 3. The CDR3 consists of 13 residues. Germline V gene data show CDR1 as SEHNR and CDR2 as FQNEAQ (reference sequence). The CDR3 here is CASSLTGVHEQYF. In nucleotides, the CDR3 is TGTGCCAGCAGCTTAACAGGGGTCCACGAGCAGTACTTC.

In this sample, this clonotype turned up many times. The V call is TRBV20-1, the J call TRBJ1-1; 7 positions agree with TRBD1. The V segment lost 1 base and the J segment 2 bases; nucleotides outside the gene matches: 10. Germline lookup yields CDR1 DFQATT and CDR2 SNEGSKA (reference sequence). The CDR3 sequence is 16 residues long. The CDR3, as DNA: TGCAGTGCTAGAGGACAGGGCGGCGACGGAAACACTGAAGCTTTCTTT. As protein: CSARGQGGDGNTEAFF.

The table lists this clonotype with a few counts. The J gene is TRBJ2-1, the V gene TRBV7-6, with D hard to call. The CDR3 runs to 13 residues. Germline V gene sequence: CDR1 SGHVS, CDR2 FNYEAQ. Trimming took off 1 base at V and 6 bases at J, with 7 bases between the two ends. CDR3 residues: CASSLGFSNEQFF. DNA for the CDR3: TGTGCCAGCAGCTTAGGGTTTAGCAATGAGCAGTTCTTC.

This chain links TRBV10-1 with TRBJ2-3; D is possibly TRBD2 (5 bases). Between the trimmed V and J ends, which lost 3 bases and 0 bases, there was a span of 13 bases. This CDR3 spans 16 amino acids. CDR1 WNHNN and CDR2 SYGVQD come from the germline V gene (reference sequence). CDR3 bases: TGCGCCAGCAGTGAAACCGAGGGAAGGAGCACAGATACGCAGTATTTT. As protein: CASSETEGRSTDTQYF.

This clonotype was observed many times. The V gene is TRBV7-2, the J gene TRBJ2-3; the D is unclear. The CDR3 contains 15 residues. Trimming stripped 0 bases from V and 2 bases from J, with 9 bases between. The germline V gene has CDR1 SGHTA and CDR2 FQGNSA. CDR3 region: CASSLAGMITDTQYF. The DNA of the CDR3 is TGTGCCAGCAGCTTAGCGGGGATGATCACAGATACGCAGTATTTT.

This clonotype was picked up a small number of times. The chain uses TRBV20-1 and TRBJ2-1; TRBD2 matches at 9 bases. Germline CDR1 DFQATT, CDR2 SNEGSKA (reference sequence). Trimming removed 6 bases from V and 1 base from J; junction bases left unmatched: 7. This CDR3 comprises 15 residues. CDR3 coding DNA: TGCAGTGCCATAGCGGGAGCCCTTTCCTACAATGAGCAGTTCTTC. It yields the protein CSAIAGALSYNEQFF.

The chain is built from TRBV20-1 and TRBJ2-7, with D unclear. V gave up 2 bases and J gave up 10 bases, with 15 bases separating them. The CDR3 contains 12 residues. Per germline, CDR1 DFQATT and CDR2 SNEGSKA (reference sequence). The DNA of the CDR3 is TGCAGTGCTAGACTAGTAGTCAAGGGTCAGTACTTC. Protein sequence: CSARLVVKGQYF.

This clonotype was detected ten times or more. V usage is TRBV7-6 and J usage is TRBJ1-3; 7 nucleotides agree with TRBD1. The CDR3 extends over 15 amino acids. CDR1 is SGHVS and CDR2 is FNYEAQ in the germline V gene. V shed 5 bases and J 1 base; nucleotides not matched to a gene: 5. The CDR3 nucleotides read TGTGCCAGCAGCCTAGGACAGGTTTCTGGAAACACCATATATTTT. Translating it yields CASSLGQVSGNTIYF.

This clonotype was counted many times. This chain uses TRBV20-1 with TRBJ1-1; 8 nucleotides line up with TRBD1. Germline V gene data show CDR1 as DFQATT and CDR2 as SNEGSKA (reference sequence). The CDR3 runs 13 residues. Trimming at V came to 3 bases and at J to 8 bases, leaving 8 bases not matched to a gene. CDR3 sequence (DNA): TGCAGTGCTAGCAGCAGGGGGGACAGGGAAGCTTTCTTT. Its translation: CSASSRGDREAFF.

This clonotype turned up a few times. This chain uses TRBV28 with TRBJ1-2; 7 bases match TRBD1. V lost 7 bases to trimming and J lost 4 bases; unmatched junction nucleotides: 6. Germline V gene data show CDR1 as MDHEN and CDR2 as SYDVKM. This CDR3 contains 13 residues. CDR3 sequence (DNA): TGTGCCAGCAACCAGGGGACAGCCTATGGCTACACCTTC. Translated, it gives CASNQGTAYGYTF.

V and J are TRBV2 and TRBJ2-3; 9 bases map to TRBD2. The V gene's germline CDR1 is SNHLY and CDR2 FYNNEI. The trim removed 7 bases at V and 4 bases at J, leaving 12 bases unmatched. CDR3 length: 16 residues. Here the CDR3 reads CASTRDSGRSADTQYF. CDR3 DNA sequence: TGTGCCAGCACTCGGGATAGCGGGAGATCTGCAGATACGCAGTATTTT.

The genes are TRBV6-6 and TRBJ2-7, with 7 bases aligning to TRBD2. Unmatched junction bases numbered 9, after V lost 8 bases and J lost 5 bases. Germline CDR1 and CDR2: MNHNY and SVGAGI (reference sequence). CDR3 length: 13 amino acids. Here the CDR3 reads CASGTGGSNEQYF. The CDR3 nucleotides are TGTGCCAGCGGGACCGGGGGGAGCAACGAGCAGTACTTC.

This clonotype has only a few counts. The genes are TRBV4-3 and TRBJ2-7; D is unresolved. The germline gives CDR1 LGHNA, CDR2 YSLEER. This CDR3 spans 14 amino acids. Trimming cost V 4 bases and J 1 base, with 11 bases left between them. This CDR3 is CASSPELGSYEQYF. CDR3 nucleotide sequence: TGCGCCAGCAGCCCGGAGCTGGGTTCCTACGAGCAGTACTTC.